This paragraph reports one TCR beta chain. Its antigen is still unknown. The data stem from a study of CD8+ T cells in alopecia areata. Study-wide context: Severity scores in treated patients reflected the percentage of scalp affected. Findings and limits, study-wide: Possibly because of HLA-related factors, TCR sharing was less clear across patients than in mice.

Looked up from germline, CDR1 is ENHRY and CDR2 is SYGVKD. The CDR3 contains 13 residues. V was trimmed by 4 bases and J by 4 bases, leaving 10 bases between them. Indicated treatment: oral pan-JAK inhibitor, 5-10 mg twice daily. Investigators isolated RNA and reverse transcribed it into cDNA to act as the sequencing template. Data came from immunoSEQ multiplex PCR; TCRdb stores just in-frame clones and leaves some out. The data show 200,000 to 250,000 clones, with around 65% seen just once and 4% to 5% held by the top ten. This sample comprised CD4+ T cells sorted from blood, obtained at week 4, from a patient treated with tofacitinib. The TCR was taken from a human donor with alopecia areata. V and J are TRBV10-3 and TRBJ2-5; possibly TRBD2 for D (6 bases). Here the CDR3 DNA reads TGTGCCATCAGTGCAAGGGGAGGAGAGACCCAGTACTTC. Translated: CAISARGGETQYF.